This T cell receptor beta chain originates from a study of blood T cell repertoires in COVID-19. At the level of the study: Specimens from acute and convalescent COVID-19 originated in the United States, Italy and Spain. The analysed material was cDNA or gDNA that came from T cells, B-cell-depleted T cells, or PBMCs.

The CDR3 is 16 residues long. V gave up 5 bases and J gave up 6 bases; unmatched junction bases: 9. From germline, CDR1 is SGHTA and CDR2 FQGNSA. This clone was recorded a few times. Patients from Seattle were sampled longitudinally, starting during active infection. Per the study methods: Amplification from reference gene primers served as the basis for estimated nucleated cell counts. Measured with immunoSEQ multiplex PCR; TCRdb has only the in-frame clones, and not every one. V, J and clone size reflect that table, while D and trimming were determined from the DNA. The sample lists 220,000 or so clones, approximately 78% seen once, with 8% to 9% in the top ten.

The genes are TRBV7-2 and TRBJ2-1; 11 bases align to TRBD2. The material sequenced was peripheral blood. The TCR was taken from a woman over 75 with COVID-19, enrolled during active disease. The CDR3 region has the DNA TGTGCCAGCAGCCCAACCGGACTAGCGGGCCTCAATGAGCAGTTCTTC. Protein: CASSPTGLAGLNEQFF. The complete variable domain, with remaining parts taken from reference TRBV7-2 and TRBJ2-1, reads GAGVSQSPSNKVTEKGKDVELRCDPISGHTALYWYRQSLGQGLEFLIYFQGNSAPDKSGLPSDRFSAERTGGSVSTLTIQRTQQEDSAVYLCASSPTGLAGLNEQFFGPGTRLTVL.